The rows below give T cell receptor beta chains drawn from one sample of a study of OX40 agonist ivuxolimab in advanced cancers. Method: immunoSEQ multiplex PCR; TCRdb's copy keeps in-frame clones and lacks some. The data show around 32,000 clones, roughly nine tenths seen once. Material: CD4+ or CD8+ T cells sorted from blood, obtained in a trial of the OX40 agonist ivuxolimab. The receptors were gathered from an adult with an advanced solid tumor such as melanoma, head and neck, liver or kidney cancer. Each CDR3 is given without its conserved first and last residue.

v_gene	j_gene	CDR3aa
TRBV7-2	TRBJ2-2	ASSLGGTGELF
TRBV11-2	TRBJ2-3	ASTLGLAGGNTQY
TRBV4-1	TRBJ1-1	ASSQDIRPDSFGAF
TRBV28	TRBJ2-7	ASSSRPGRYEQY
TRBV28	TRBJ2-3	ASSPTGHSTDTQY
TRBV30	TRBJ1-5	AWSPGGTSNQPQH
TRBV11-2	TRBJ2-7	ASSPPRTGSYEQY
TRBV28	TRBJ1-2	ASRPGQGIFIDGYT
TRBV5-4	TRBJ2-2	ARMDTNTGELF
TRBV5-1	TRBJ1-1	ASFQRGNTEAF
TRBV29-1	TRBJ2-5	SVEAPGQSQETQY
TRBV7-8	TRBJ2-7	ASSSRDRGEQY
TRBV29-1	TRBJ2-1	SVDIYNEQF
TRBV4-1	TRBJ1-5	ASSPTSTRGVQPQH
TRBV7-9	TRBJ2-7	ASSLDAGSSYEQY
TRBV7-9	TRBJ2-7	ASSFSSSGEQY
TRBV4-1	TRBJ1-5	ASSHGRTGSNSNQPQH
TRBV4-1	TRBJ2-1	ASSQGGQGGDEQF
TRBV28	TRBJ2-1	ASRLPGGYNEQF
TRBV5-6	TRBJ2-5	ASTDGTRTETQY
TRBV5-4	TRBJ2-2	ASSLPPRGELF
TRBV7-6	TRBJ2-7	ASSESGGADEQY
TRBV11-2	TRBJ2-3	ASTPENTDTQY
TRBV5-6	TRBJ1-4	ASTGREANEKLF
TRBV30	TRBJ2-7	AWSGQGFAYEQY
TRBV28	TRBJ2-5	ASSFPGRGQETQY
TRBV6-5	TRBJ2-1	ASSSGRTNEQF
TRBV21-1	TRBJ2-7	ASRKRGRYEQY
TRBV5-1	TRBJ2-7	ASSPGGAYEQY
TRBV2	TRBJ2-5	ASSQKNPGQKQETQY
TRBV19	TRBJ2-5	ASSVGADLETQY
TRBV6-5	TRBJ1-2	ASSQQGSFYGYT
TRBV7-6	TRBJ2-7	ASSIRDSSYEQY
TRBV5-1	TRBJ2-3	ASSYTDTQY
TRBV14	TRBJ2-1	ASSPGLAGEGYNEQF
TRBV28	TRBJ1-2	ASNRQGNYGYT
TRBV19	TRBJ2-1	ASSITSGGNNEQF
TRBV5-1	TRBJ2-2	ASSLPAGGLNTGELF
TRBV11-2	TRBJ2-7	ASSPGTGRSEQY
TRBV4-1	TRBJ1-2	ASSQDRRFYT
TRBV10-3	TRBJ2-7	AISDGTGETYEQY
TRBV19	TRBJ1-5	ASSIGTGGQPQH
TRBV7-9	TRBJ1-1	ASSSRGTEAF
TRBV7-6	TRBJ2-3	ASSRGVASTDTQY
TRBV28	TRBJ1-2	ASSFEGNYGYT
TRBV5-6	TRBJ1-1	ASSPGIFTEAF
TRBV28	TRBJ2-1	ASSLRNEQF
TRBV5-6	TRBJ2-3	ASGTGGTDTQY
TRBV27	TRBJ2-7	ASSSGFYEQY
TRBV4-2	TRBJ2-5	ASSQESSWVQETQY